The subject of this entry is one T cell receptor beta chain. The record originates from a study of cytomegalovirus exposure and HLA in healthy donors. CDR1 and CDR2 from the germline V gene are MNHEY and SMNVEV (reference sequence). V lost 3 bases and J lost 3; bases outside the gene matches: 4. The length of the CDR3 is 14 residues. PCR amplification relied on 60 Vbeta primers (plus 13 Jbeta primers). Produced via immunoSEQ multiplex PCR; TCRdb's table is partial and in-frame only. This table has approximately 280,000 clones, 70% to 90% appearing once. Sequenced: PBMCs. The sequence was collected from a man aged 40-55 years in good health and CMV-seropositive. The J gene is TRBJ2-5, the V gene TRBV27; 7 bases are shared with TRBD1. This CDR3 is CASSFRDRKETQYF. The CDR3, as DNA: TGTGCCAGCAGTTTCCGGGACAGAAAAGAGACCCAGTACTTC.